Shown below are 16 T cell receptor beta chains from a single sample sequenced in a study of post-analysis software for immune sequencing data. Unique-molecular-identifier-tagged TCR beta cDNA libraries were used. MiXCR was run by TCRdb on the PCR reads, yielding one entry per CDR3 protein. The sample carries about 540,000 distinct CDR3 sequences, roughly 34% recorded once. The antigens these receptors bind are not known. Whole-study findings and limits: Roughly five TRBV segments appeared more often in patients than in controls, and TRBV5-6, TRBV5-1 and TRBV20-1 were among these.

The specimen was blood. The receptors come from a girl aged 2-17 years with multiple sclerosis.

The rearrangement uses TRBV21-1 and TRBJ2-3; no DNA check was done on the table's D call, TRBD1. TRBV21-1 represents a pseudogene. The CDR3 totals 16 residues. The DNA for the CDR3 is TGTGCCAGCAGCAACGGGGCGGGGAGGAGCACAGATACGCAGTATTTT. Protein sequence: CASSNGAGRSTDTQYF.

The J gene is TRBJ2-7, the V gene TRBV7-9, with D uncertain. CDR1 SEHNR and CDR2 FQNEAQ come from the germline V gene (reference sequence). V was cut by 5 bases and J by 5 bases, with 10 bases left in between. The CDR3 is 12 residues long. CDR3 nucleotide sequence: TGTGCCAGCAGCCCCGGGTGGGACGAGCAGTACTTC. This translates into CASSPGWDEQYF.

This clonotype was observed a single time. The chain uses TRBV4-1 and TRBJ1-6; no reliable D call. Germline-derived CDR1 and CDR2 are MGHRA and YSYEKL. V shed 0 bases and J shed 7 bases, with 7 bases lying between them. The CDR3 has 14 residues. CDR3: CASSQDRMNSPLHF. The CDR3 DNA follows: TGCGCCAGCAGCCAAGATAGAATGAATTCACCCCTCCACTTT.

This clonotype has just a few counts. The rearrangement joins TRBV20-1 to TRBJ2-5; 14 bases map to TRBD2. CDR3 size: 15 residues. Germline-derived CDR1 and CDR2 are DFQATT and SNEGSKA (reference sequence). Unmatched junction bases numbered 6, after V lost 5 bases and J lost 4 bases. The CDR3 nucleotides read TGCAGTGCTCAGACTAGCGGGGGGGCTGGAGAGACCCAGTACTTC. Amino acids: CSAQTSGGAGETQYF.

This chain connects TRBV7-6 to TRBJ1-4; 9 positions agree with TRBD1. With 5 bases clipped from V and 6 bases from J, the junction kept 1 base outside the gene matches. The CDR3 is made up of 13 amino acids. Germline CDR1 is SGHVS and CDR2 is FNYEAQ. CDR3 DNA sequence: TGTGCCAGCAGCAGGACAGGGGATGAAAAACTGTTTTTT. Translation gives CASSRTGDEKLFF.

This clonotype has at least ten counts. J is TRBJ2-7 and V is TRBV20-1; unclear D gene. Trimming took 3 bases from V and 3 from J, leaving 6 bases between them. This CDR3 contains 11 residues. Germline-derived CDR1 and CDR2 are DFQATT and SNEGSKA (reference sequence). The CDR3 is CSASSNYEQYF. The CDR3 nucleotides are TGCAGTGCTAGCTCGAACTACGAGCAGTACTTC.

The chain uses TRBV9 and TRBJ1-1, with D possibly TRBD1 on 5 matching bases. Between the trimmed V and J ends, which lost 3 bases and 5 bases, there was a span of 14 bases. The CDR3 consists of 14 residues. Germline CDR1 and CDR2: SGDLS and YYNGEE. CDR3 sequence reads: CASSDWTGRTEAFF. DNA of the CDR3: TGTGCCAGCAGCGATTGGACGGGACGAACTGAAGCTTTCTTT.

The V gene is TRBV4-1, the J gene TRBJ1-1; D possibly corresponds to TRBD1 (5 bases). Germline V gene data show CDR1 as MGHRA and CDR2 as YSYEKL. The CDR3 is 10 residues long. CDR3 in amino acids: CVMGHAEAFF. For the CDR3, the DNA is TGCGTCATGGGGCATGCTGAAGCTTTCTTT.

Many counts were recorded for this clonotype. The chain has TRBV12-3 or TRBV12-4 and TRBJ2-1; D is unclear. Between the trimmed V and J ends, which lost 5 bases and 4 bases, there was a span of 6 bases. The CDR3 runs 12 residues. The CDR3 DNA reads TGTGCCAGCAGTGACGGGTACAATGAGCAGTTCTTC. It yields the protein CASSDGYNEQFF.

The sample holds a few counts of this clonotype. This chain links TRBV5-5 with TRBJ2-1, with 7 bases that match TRBD2. The CDR3 extends over 14 amino acids. Germline V gives CDR1 SGHKS, CDR2 YYEKEE (reference sequence). V shed 4 bases, J shed 4 bases, and the junction held 5 bases outside the gene matches. The CDR3 DNA reads as TGTGCCAGCAGCCCAGGGACTACTTACAATGAGCAGTTCTTC. It yields the protein CASSPGTTYNEQFF.

This clonotype occurred a few times. The V and J genes are TRBV10-3 and TRBJ1-1; D perhaps matches TRBD1 (6 bases). Between the trimmed V and J ends, which lost 10 bases and 1 base, there was a span of 10 bases. Germline V gene lookup returns CDR1 ENHRY and CDR2 SYGVKD. This CDR3 has 12 residues. CDR3 coding DNA: TGTGCCACCGGGGGGCCGAACACTGAAGCTTTCTTT. Its protein product is CATGGPNTEAFF.

J is TRBJ2-1 and V is TRBV9; 7 bases are a match to TRBD1. The CDR3 loop spans 13 amino acids. The junction had 1 base not matched to a gene; V was cut back by 0 bases and J by 7 bases. CDR1 is SGDLS and CDR2 is YYNGEE in the germline V gene. In DNA, the CDR3 is TGTGCCAGCAGCGTAGTACAGGGGAATGAGCAGTTCTTC. This encodes CASSVVQGNEQFF.

The chain couples TRBV29-1 to TRBJ2-3; TRBD2 is a possible D gene (5 bases). Germline V gene data show CDR1 as SQVTM and CDR2 as ANQGSEA. V lost 6 bases to trimming and J lost 2 bases, with 9 bases between them. This CDR3 spans 12 amino acids. This CDR3 reads CSVEGTTDTQYF. CDR3 in DNA: TGCAGCGTCGAGGGAACCACAGATACGCAGTATTTT.

The V call is TRBV7-2, the J call TRBJ1-4, with 9 bases lining up with TRBD1. The CDR3 loop spans 15 amino acids. Germline V lookup: CDR1 SGHTA, CDR2 FQGNSA. V lost 5 bases to trimming and J lost 7 bases; unmatched junction nucleotides: 8. In DNA form, the CDR3 reads TGTGCCAGCAGCCCCGGGACAGGGTTAAGTGAAAAACTGTTTTTT. This codes for CASSPGTGLSEKLFF.

This clonotype was counted once. This sequence joins TRBV6-2 or TRBV6-3 and TRBJ1-2; a possible D gene is TRBD1 (6 bases). The CDR3 contains 11 residues. Trimming pared 10 bases from V and 5 bases from J, leaving 11 bases between. The germline V gene encodes CDR1 MNHEY and CDR2 SVGEGT. The CDR3 DNA follows: TGTGCCACCAGACAGGCTTATGGCTACACCTTC. It is translated as CATRQAYGYTF.

This clonotype was seen only a few times. This rearrangement joins TRBV10-3 to TRBJ2-2, with a possible D match to TRBD1 (6 bases). The V end lost 4 bases, the J end lost 5 bases, and 14 bases lay between the germline ends. Germline CDR1 reads ENHRY; CDR2 reads SYGVKD. The CDR3 has 15 residues. CDR3 protein: CAISVTSRGTGELFF. The CDR3 DNA follows: TGTGCCATCAGTGTCACTTCCAGGGGTACCGGGGAGCTGTTTTTT.